The 7 T cell receptor beta chains presented below share a single source sample, sequenced in a study of persistence of HIV-infected CD4 T cells. The libraries were made with immunoSEQ version 4 in survey mode. Here immunoSEQ multiplex PCR was the method, and the copy in TCRdb shows in-frame clones only, minus some. The sample lists some 48,000 clones, around 75% occurring once. Cells were stimulated with CMV-infected fibroblast lysates at around 9.1 ug/mL. Memory cells lacking CD40L and CD69 with high CD45RO were sorted. Antigen specificity for these receptors is unknown. Sample: CD4+ T cells sorted from PBMCs after approximately 20-hour stimulation, taken from a patient who received antiretroviral therapy. These receptors were collected from an adult man with HIV who was CMV-seropositive.

The chain joins TRBV3-1 (or the pseudogene TRBV3-2) to TRBJ1-2; weak D call: TRBD1 (6 bases). V lost 3 bases, J lost 7 bases, and 12 bases lay in between. CDR1 and CDR2 from the germline V gene are LGHDT and YNNKEL (reference sequence). The CDR3 spans 13 residues. The CDR3 is CASSHGGAGGYTF. The CDR3 DNA is TGTGCCAGCAGCCATGGGGGGGCGGGTGGCTACACCTTC.

The CDR3 DNA reads as TGTGCCAGTTCTGGCGCCGGGACGGCAAATAGCAATCAGCCCCAGCATTTT. Its protein product is CASSGAGTANSNQPQHF. This chain uses TRBV19 with TRBJ1-5, with D perhaps matching TRBD1 (5 bases). Trimming stripped 8 bases from V and 0 bases from J, with 20 bases between. The CDR3 has 17 amino acids. The V gene's germline CDR1 is LNHDA and CDR2 SQIVND (reference sequence).

This clone came up a few times. The chain employs TRBV6-1 and TRBJ2-7; a weak D match, TRBD1 (6 bases). Germline V gives CDR1 MNHNS, CDR2 SASEGT. Trimming cost V 1 base and J 1 base, with 11 bases left between them. This CDR3 has 15 residues. The CDR3 here is CASSEGDRRSYEQYF. As DNA, the CDR3 is TGTGCCAGCAGTGAAGGAGACAGGCGGTCCTACGAGCAGTACTTC.

This clone has ten or more counts. The chain employs TRBV7-9 and TRBJ1-3; a weak D match, TRBD1 (5 bases). Germline-derived CDR1 and CDR2 are SEHNR and FQNEAQ (reference sequence). V was clipped by 5 bases and J by 0 bases, with 11 bases between them. The CDR3 contains 15 residues. The DNA of the CDR3 is TGTGCCAGCAGCCCACCAGGGACCTCTGGAAACACCATATATTTT. Translated, it gives CASSPPGTSGNTIYF.

The chain has TRBV7-9 and TRBJ2-3, with TRBD2 identical over 9 bases. Germline V gene sequence: CDR1 SEHNR, CDR2 FQNEAQ (reference sequence). With 6 bases clipped from V and 0 bases from J, the junction kept 10 bases outside the gene matches. The CDR3 runs to 17 residues. In DNA form, the CDR3 reads TGTGCCAGCAGGGGAGGGTCAGCGGGGGGTAGCACAGATACGCAGTATTTT. Its protein is CASRGGSAGGSTDTQYF.

This rearrangement joins TRBV4-1 to TRBJ1-2, with D tentatively TRBD1 (6 bases). CDR1 is MGHRA, CDR2 YSYEKL, per germline. This CDR3 region has 17 residues. Trimming cost V 0 bases and J 6 bases, with 20 bases left between them. The DNA for the CDR3 is TGCGCCAGCAGCCAAGATGAGAGTGGGGGCCGGTGGAATGGCTACACCTTC. Amino acid sequence: CASSQDESGGRWNGYTF.

This clone occurred a few times. V usage is TRBV7-9 and J usage is TRBJ1-5, with TRBD1 matching 8 bases. Germline V gene lookup returns CDR1 SEHNR and CDR2 FQNEAQ (reference sequence). This CDR3 region has 14 residues. V shed 4 bases, J shed 9 bases, and the junction held 8 bases outside the gene matches. Written as DNA, the CDR3 is TGTGCCAGCAGCTCCGGACAGGGATGGGTGCCCCAGCATTTT. Its translation is CASSSGQGWVPQHF.